One TCR beta chain is described in this entry. What it binds is unknown. The data belong to a study of T-cell memory formation after mild COVID-19. Study-wide findings and caveats: Mainly CM and EM harbored the contracting CD4+ clones; mainly EMRA harbored the CD8+ ones.

With 5 bases removed from V and 3 bases from J, the gap between germline ends came to 5 bases. The CDR3 runs to 11 residues. Germline V gene lookup returns CDR1 MDHEN and CDR2 SYDVKM. MiXCR was run by TCRdb on the 5' RACE reads, yielding one entry per CDR3 protein. The sample shows about 470,000 distinct CDR3 sequences, more than 20% of them seen only once. The origin of this receptor is an adult woman who had mild COVID-19 (a few samples of this study predate the infection). Cell type and time point are not known. Material for sequencing was PBMCs or a T cell subset sorted from them (not recorded which). The rearrangement links TRBV28 to TRBJ2-7; the D is unclear. The CDR3 protein is CASSMFYEQYF. As DNA, the CDR3 is TGTGCCAGCAGTATGTTCTACGAGCAGTACTTC. Full variable domain (outside the CDR3, taken from reference TRBV28 and TRBJ2-7): DVKVTQSSRYLVKRTGEKVFLECVQDMDHENMFWYRQDPGLGLRLIYFSYDVKMKEKGDIPEGYSVSREKKERFSLILESASTNQTSMYLCASSMFYEQYFGPGTRLTVT.